The T cell receptor beta chain under discussion was sequenced for a study of cytomegalovirus exposure and HLA in healthy donors. Background on the study: Within the Caucasian-associated ancestry cluster were around 81% of the roughly 430 genotyped donors.

Comments on this clone: The target antigen is unknown.

Despite likely unrecorded immune exposures, the donors were nominally healthy at the time of sampling. Primers: 60 Vbeta forward and 13 Jbeta reverse. The protocol was immunoSEQ multiplex PCR, while the TCRdb copy is restricted to in-frame clones and leaves out a portion. The sample has some 200,000 clones; 9.5% are singletons. Study-wide findings and caveats: As was reported, the classifier diagnosed cytomegalovirus status with high specificity and sensitivity.

This sequence originates from a woman in her 30s in good health and CMV-seropositive. Sequences were obtained from PBMCs.

As DNA, the CDR3 is TGCGCCAGCAGCTTGACTAGCGGGAGAAACACCGGGGAGCTGTTTTTT. Its protein is CASSLTSGRNTGELFF. V usage is TRBV5-1 and J usage is TRBJ2-2, with 11 bases matching TRBD2. Germline CDR1 SGHRS, CDR2 YFSETQ. The trim removed 1 base at V and 2 bases at J, leaving 1 base unmatched. CDR3 length equals 16 residues.